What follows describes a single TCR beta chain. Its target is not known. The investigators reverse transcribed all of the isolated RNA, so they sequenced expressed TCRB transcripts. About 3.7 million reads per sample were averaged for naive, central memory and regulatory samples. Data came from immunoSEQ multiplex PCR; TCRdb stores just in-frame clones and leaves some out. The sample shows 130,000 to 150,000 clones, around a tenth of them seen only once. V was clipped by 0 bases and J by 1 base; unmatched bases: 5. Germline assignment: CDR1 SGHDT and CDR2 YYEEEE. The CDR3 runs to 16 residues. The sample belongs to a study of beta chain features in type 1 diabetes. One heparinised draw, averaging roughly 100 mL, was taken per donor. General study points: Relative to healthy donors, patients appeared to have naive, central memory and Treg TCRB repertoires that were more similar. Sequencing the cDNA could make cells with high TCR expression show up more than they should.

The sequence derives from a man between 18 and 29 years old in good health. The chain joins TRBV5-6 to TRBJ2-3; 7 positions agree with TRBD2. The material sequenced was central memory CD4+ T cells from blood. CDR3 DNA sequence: TGTGCCAGCAGCTTGGTACGCGGGGGAGGCACAGATACGCAGTATTTT. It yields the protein CASSLVRGGGTDTQYF. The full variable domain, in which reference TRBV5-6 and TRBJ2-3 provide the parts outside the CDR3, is DAGVTQSPTHLIKTRGQQVTLRCSPKSGHDTVSWYQQALGQGPQFIFQYYEEEERQRGNFPDRFSGHQFPNYSSELNVNALLLGDSALYLCASSLVRGGGTDTQYFGPGTRLTVL.